The entry below describes one T cell receptor (beta chain). The data are from a study of blood T cell repertoires in COVID-19. Whole-study context: COVID-19 samples collected from the United States, Italy and Spain covered acute and convalescent phases. Nucleic acid was either cDNA or gDNA, and it came from T cells, B-cell-depleted T cells, or PBMCs.

The authors' processing: Amplifying reference gene primers gave estimates of nucleated cell counts. The protocol was immunoSEQ multiplex PCR, while the TCRdb copy is restricted to in-frame clones and leaves out a portion. That table furnishes V, J and clone size, whereas the DNA furnished D and trimming. Here the sample spans over 100,000 clones, roughly nine tenths being singletons. Sequencing input: peripheral blood. This receptor was obtained from a human donor in a cohort sampled during active COVID-19.

CDR3 DNA sequence: TGTGCCAGCTGGTATGATAAAGCCAACACCGGGGAGCTGTTTTTT. Translation gives CASWYDKANTGELFF. The chain is built from TRBV28 and TRBJ2-2; no clear D gene. Trimming cost V 8 bases and J 2 bases, with 15 bases left between them. This CDR3 spans 15 amino acids. The germline V gene encodes CDR1 MDHEN and CDR2 SYDVKM.